This T cell receptor (beta chain) was profiled in a study of blood T cells in healthy people across ages. For the second PCR, which ran for about 7 to 11 cycles, a sample-barcoded 5' primer and a J-beta primer mix were used. A single record per CDR3 protein comes from TCRdb applying MiXCR to the 5' RACE reads. The sample records about 780,000 distinct CDR3 sequences, approximately 24% being singletons. The V gene end was trimmed by 7 bases and the J gene end by 0 bases; junction bases not matched to a gene: 7. Germline CDR1 LGHNA, CDR2 YNFKEQ. The CDR3 loop spans 15 amino acids. In each sample, at least 6.5 million PBMCs were isolated. This same sample was also taken into another study, of T cells of mothers and their children.

The TCR originated in a boy aged 5-17 years in good health. The V gene is TRBV4-2, the J gene TRBJ2-3; 7 bases map to TRBD2. Material: blood. This CDR3 reads CASNPGGTSTDTQYF. CDR3 coding DNA: TGTGCCAGCAACCCGGGGGGTACTAGCACAGATACGCAGTATTTT.